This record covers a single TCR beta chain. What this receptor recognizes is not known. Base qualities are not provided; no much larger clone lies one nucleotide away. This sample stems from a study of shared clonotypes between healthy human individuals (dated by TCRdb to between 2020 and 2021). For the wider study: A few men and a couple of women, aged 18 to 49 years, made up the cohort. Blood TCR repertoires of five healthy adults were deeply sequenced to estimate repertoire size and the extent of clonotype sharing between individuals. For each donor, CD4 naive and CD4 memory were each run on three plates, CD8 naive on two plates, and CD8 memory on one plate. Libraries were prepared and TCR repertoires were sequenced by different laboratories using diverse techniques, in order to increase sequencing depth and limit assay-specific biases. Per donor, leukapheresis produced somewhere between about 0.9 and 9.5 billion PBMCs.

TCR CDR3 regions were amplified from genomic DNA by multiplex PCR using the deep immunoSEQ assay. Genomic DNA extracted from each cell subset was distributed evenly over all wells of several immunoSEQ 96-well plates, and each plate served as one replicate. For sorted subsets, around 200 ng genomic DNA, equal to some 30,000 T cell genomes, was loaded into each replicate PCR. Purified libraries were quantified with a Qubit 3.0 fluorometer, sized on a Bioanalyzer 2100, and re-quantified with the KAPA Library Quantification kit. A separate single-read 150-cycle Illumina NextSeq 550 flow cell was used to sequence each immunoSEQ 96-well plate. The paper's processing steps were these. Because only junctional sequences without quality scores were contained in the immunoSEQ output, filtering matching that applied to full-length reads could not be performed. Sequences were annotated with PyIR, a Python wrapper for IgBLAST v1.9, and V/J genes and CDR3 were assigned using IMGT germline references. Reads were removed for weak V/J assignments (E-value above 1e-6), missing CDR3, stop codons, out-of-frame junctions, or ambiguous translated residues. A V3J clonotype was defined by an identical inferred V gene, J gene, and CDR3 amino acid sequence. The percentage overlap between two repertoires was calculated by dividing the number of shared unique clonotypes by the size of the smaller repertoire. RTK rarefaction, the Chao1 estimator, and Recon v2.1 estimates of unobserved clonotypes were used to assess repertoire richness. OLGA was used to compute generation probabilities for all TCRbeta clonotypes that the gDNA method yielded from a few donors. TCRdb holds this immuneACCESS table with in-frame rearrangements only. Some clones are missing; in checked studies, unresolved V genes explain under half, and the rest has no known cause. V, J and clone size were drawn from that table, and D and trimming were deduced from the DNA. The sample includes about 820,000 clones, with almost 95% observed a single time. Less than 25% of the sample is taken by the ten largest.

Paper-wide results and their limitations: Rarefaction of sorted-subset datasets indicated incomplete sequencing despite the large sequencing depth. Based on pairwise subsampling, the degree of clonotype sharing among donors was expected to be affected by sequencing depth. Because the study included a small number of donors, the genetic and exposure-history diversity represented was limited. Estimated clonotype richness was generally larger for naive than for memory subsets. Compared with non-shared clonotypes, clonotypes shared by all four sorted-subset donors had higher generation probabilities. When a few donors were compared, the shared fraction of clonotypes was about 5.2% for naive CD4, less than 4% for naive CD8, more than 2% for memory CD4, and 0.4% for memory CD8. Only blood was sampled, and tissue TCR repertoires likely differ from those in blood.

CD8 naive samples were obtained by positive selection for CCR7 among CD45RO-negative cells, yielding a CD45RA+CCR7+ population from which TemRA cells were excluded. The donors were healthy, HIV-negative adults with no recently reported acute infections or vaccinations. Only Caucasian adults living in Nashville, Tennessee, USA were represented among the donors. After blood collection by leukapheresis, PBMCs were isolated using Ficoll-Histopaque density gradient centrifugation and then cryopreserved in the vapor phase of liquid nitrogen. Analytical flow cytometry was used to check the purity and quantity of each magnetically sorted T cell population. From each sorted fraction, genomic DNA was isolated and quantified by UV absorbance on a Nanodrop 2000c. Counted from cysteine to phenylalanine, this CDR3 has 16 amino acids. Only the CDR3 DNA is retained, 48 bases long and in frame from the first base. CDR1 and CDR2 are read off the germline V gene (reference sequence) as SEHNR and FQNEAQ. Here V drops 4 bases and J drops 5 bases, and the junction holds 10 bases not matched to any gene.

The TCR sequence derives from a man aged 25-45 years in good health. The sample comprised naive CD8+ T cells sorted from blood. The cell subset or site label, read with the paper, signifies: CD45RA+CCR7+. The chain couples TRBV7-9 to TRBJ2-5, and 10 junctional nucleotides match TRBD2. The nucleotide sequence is TGTGCCAGCAGCTCGATAGCGGGAGGCTCCGGGGAGACCCAGTACTTC. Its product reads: CASSSIAGGSGETQYF.